Included here is one T cell receptor beta chain sequence, with context. The sample comes from a study of blood T cell repertoires in COVID-19. Sequenced by immunoSEQ multiplex PCR; TCRdb stores in-frame clones only, minus some. Of around 260,000 clones in the sample, 91% are singletons; the top ten hold around 2.5%. In Seattle, patients joined the study during active infection and were tracked longitudinally. This CDR3 is 14 amino acids long. Germline values: CDR1 MNHNS, CDR2 SASEGT. V shed 3 bases and J shed 3 bases, with 11 bases lying between them. The sequenced sample was peripheral blood. This clonotype originated in a person aged 18-30 years with COVID-19, enrolled during active disease. The rearrangement joins TRBV6-1 to TRBJ1-1; possibly TRBD1 for D (5 bases). CDR3 region: CASSEWGGDTEAFF. CDR3 coding DNA: TGTGCCAGCAGTGAGTGGGGAGGGGACACTGAAGCTTTCTTT.